Below, 10 T cell receptor beta chains from the same sample are listed, as sequenced in a study of blood T cell repertoires in COVID-19. Clones were sequenced by immunoSEQ multiplex PCR, and TCRdb holds only the in-frame ones, with some missing. In the table there are about 89,000 clones, 88% of which are singletons. The sequenced sample consisted of peripheral blood. The receptors stem from a man aged 55 to 70 with acute or convalescent COVID-19.

The count of this clone is one. The rearrangement joins TRBV11-3 to TRBJ2-1; 9 bases are shared with TRBD2. CDR1 and CDR2 from the germline V gene are SGHNT and YENEEA. J gave up 6 bases and V 5 bases, and 11 bases lay outside the gene matches. The CDR3 is made up of 16 amino acids. CDR3 amino acids: CASSPRTSDTGNEQFF. CDR3 nucleotide sequence: TGTGCCAGCAGCCCTCGGACTAGCGATACCGGCAATGAGCAGTTCTTC.

This clone was detected only once. V gene TRBV27 combines with J gene TRBJ2-3; 8 bases agree with TRBD2. V dropped 6 bases and J dropped 4; count of bases not matched to a gene: 15. CDR1 and CDR2 (germline): MNHEY, SMNVEV (reference sequence). The length of the CDR3 is 17 residues. In DNA form, the CDR3 reads TGTGCCAGCAGCCCCACTTGGACTAGCTTACGGGCAGATACGCAGTATTTT. Translated: CASSPTWTSLRADTQYF.

The chain carries TRBV10-3 and TRBJ1-5; D remains ambiguous. Germline CDR1 ENHRY, CDR2 SYGVKD. The CDR3 spans 13 residues. V was trimmed by 7 bases and J by 4 bases, leaving 11 bases between them. CDR3 sequence: CAINRDRNQPQHF. The CDR3 DNA sequence: TGTGCCATCAACCGGGATAGAAATCAGCCCCAGCATTTT.

The V gene is TRBV2, the J gene TRBJ2-3; 9 nucleotides match TRBD1. CDR3 length equals 14 residues. Trimming took 9 bases from V and 1 from J; bases not matched to a gene: 5. The germline V gene has CDR1 SNHLY and CDR2 FYNNEI. The CDR3 spells CASKWTGGTDTQYF. The DNA for the CDR3 is TGTGCCAGTAAATGGACAGGGGGCACAGATACGCAGTATTTT.

The genes are TRBV15 and TRBJ1-4; 12 bases are shared with TRBD1. The CDR3 loop spans 17 amino acids. From germline, CDR1 is LNHNV and CDR2 YYDKDF (reference sequence). The J segment lost 4 bases and the V segment lost 3 bases, leaving 6 bases of the junction unmatched. The CDR3 DNA reads TGTGCCACCAGCAGGGGACAGGGGGCCGGCATTAATGAAAAACTGTTTTTT. Translation gives CATSRGQGAGINEKLFF.

V gene TRBV5-1 combines with J gene TRBJ2-4, with TRBD1 matching over 8 bases. Trimming at V came to 5 bases and at J to 5 bases, leaving 12 bases not matched to a gene. In germline, CDR1 is SGHRS, CDR2 YFSETQ. The length of the CDR3 is 16 residues. In nucleotides, the CDR3 is TGCGCCAGCAGTCGCACTGACAGGGGAAGCGAAAACATTCAGTACTTC. Translated: CASSRTDRGSENIQYF.

The rearrangement links TRBV2 to TRBJ2-3, with TRBD1 matching 7 bases. The CDR3 runs 15 residues. Germline V CDR1 and CDR2: SNHLY, FYNNEI. Losses at the gene ends were 8 bases for V and 1 base for J; bases not matched to a gene: 9. The CDR3 bases are TGTGCCAGCTTAACCGACAGGGACGGCACAGATACGCAGTATTTT. Its translation: CASLTDRDGTDTQYF.

Of note for this clone: This CDR3 is also generated by other DNA sequences in the sample. This chain links TRBV7-3 with TRBJ2-2, with D hard to call. Trimming stripped 2 bases from V and 4 bases from J, with 5 bases between. Germline V lookup: CDR1 SGHTA, CDR2 FQGTGA. The CDR3 loop spans 13 amino acids. CDR3: CASSLAVTGELFF. The CDR3 bases are TGTGCCAGCAGCTTAGCGGTCACCGGGGAGCTGTTTTTT. Full variable domain (rest looked up from reference TRBV7-3 and TRBJ2-2): GAGVSQTPSNKVTEKGKYVELRCDPISGHTALYWYRQSLGQGPEFLIYFQGTGAADDSGLPNDRFFAVRPEGSVSTLKIQRTERGDSAVYLCASSLAVTGELFFGEGSRLTVL.

The rearrangement links TRBV11-3 to TRBJ1-1; D not certain. This CDR3 is built from 13 residues. The germline CDR1 and CDR2 sequences are SGHNT and YENEEA. The V end lost 5 bases, the J end lost 3 bases, and 10 bases lay between the germline ends. CDR3 DNA: TGTGCCAGCAGCCTTTATTCGGACACTGAAGCTTTCTTT. The encoded protein is CASSLYSDTEAFF. Filled out from reference TRBV11-3 and TRBJ1-1, the complete variable domain reads EAGVVQSPRYKIIEKKQPVAFWCNPISGHNTLYWYLQNLGQGPELLIRYENEEAVDDSQLPKDRFSAERLKGVDSTLKIQPAELGDSAVYLCASSLYSDTEAFFGQGTRLTVV.

This clone has just one count. The CDR3: CASSLGGEVAFF. CDR3 bases: TGCGCCAGCAGCTTGGGGGGCGAGGTAGCTTTCTTT. The rearrangement links TRBV5-1 to TRBJ1-1; D might be TRBD1 (5 bases). The V and J ends lost 0 bases and 10 bases respectively, with 10 bases between them. The CDR3 is made up of 12 amino acids. CDR1 SGHRS and CDR2 YFSETQ come from the germline V gene.